This T cell receptor (beta chain) is from a study of Ad26.COV2.S vaccination and SARS-CoV-2 variants. Study-level background: Each vaccinee took Ad26.COV2.S intramuscularly, once or twice 56 days apart.

Treatment described: over 15 received Ad26.COV2.S at low or high dose, single or two shots; a few received placebo; per-sample allocation not given. Sampling was performed 63 days after the first vaccine or placebo injection. V shed 0 bases and J 8 bases; nucleotides not matched to a gene: 7. Per the germline V gene, CDR1 is MNHEY and CDR2 is SVGEGT. This CDR3 contains 15 residues. About this clone: Its antigen is currently unknown.

Profiled with immunoSEQ multiplex PCR; TCRdb holds only in-frame clones, not every one. This sample yields roughly 510,000 clones, of which roughly 85% are seen a single time; about 13% belongs to the top ten. Overall study findings and caveats: Across vaccine and placebo recipients, the breadth of non-spike TCRs was similar. Compared with placebo recipients, vaccine recipients had higher spike-specific TCR breadth.

The source was peripheral blood, collected in a trial of Ad26.COV2.S vaccine versus placebo. This chain joins TRBV6-2 or TRBV6-3 and TRBJ1-2; 9 nucleotides line up with TRBD1. The clonotype originates from a person between 18 and 65 years old who received the Ad26.COV2.S COVID-19 vaccine or a placebo. CDR3 amino acids: CASSYSTGGMQGYTF. The CDR3, as DNA: TGTGCCAGCAGTTACTCGACAGGGGGGATGCAAGGCTACACCTTC.